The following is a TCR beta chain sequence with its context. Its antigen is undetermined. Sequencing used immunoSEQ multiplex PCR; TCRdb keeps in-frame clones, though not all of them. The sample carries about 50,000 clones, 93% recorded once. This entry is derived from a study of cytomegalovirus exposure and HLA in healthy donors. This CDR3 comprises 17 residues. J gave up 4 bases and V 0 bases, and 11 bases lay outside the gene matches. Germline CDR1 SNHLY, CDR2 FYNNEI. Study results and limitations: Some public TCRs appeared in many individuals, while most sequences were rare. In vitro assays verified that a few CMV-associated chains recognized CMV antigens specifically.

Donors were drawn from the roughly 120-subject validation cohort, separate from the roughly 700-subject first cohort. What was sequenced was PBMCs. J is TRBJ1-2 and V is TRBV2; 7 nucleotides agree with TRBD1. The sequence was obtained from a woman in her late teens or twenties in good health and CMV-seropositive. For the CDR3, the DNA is TGTGCCAGCAGTGAAGCCCTGAGGACAGGAAGATTCTATGGCTACACCTTC. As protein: CASSEALRTGRFYGYTF.